The 23 T cell receptor beta chains below come from one sample, sequenced in a study of blood T cell repertoires in COVID-19. Measured with immunoSEQ multiplex PCR; TCRdb has only the in-frame clones, and not every one. The profile shows around 220,000 clones, around 80% of them singletons. The sample taken for sequencing was peripheral blood. These receptors came from an elderly woman with COVID-19, enrolled during active disease.

V is TRBV29-1 and J is TRBJ2-2, with 9 bases that match TRBD1. From germline, CDR1 is SQVTM and CDR2 ANQGSEA. J was trimmed by 7 bases and V by 6 bases; bases with no gene match: 6. The CDR3 contains 13 residues. The CDR3 nucleotides are TGCAGCGTGTGGGACAGGGATAACGGGGAGCTGTTTTTT. It is translated as CSVWDRDNGELFF.

V is TRBV9 and J is TRBJ2-1, with 10 bases identical to TRBD2. The CDR3 length is 17 residues. Germline V gene lookup returns CDR1 SGDLS and CDR2 YYNGEE. Trimming cost V 0 bases and J 6 bases; bases outside gene matches: 9. The CDR3 DNA is TGTGCCAGCAGCGTAGGCCCCCTAGCGGGAGCTTTCAATGAGCAGTTCTTC. Translating gives CASSVGPLAGAFNEQFF.

The chain couples TRBV11-1 to TRBJ2-5, with D maybe TRBD1 (6 bases). V lost 1 base and J 2 bases, leaving 8 bases between the germline ends. The CDR3 is made up of 14 amino acids. Germline V gives CDR1 SGHAT, CDR2 FQDESV (reference sequence). CDR3 loop: CASSLDTGQETQYF. The CDR3 nucleotides read TGTGCCAGCAGCTTAGATACAGGGCAAGAGACCCAGTACTTC.

This clone was picked up a small number of times. V is TRBV5-1 and J is TRBJ2-1; 9 bases agree with TRBD2. Germline values: CDR1 SGHRS, CDR2 YFSETQ. Trimming took 4 bases from V and 2 from J; bases not matched to a gene: 4. The CDR3 extends over 15 amino acids. The CDR3 protein is CASSTAGGAYNEQFF. CDR3 nucleotides: TGCGCCAGCAGCACAGCGGGGGGAGCCTACAATGAGCAGTTCTTC.

CDR3 loop: CASSPGVTGEKLFF. CDR3 nucleotides: TGCGCCAGCAGCCCCGGAGTTACGGGTGAAAAACTGTTTTTT. The chain combines TRBV5-1 with TRBJ1-4, with D unresolved. The CDR3 consists of 14 residues. Germline assignment: CDR1 SGHRS and CDR2 YFSETQ. V was shortened by 4 bases and J by 7 bases, with 14 bases between the two germline ends.

The CDR3 bases are TGTGCCAGCAGGGAGTTCGTGAACACTGAAGCTTTCTTT. This sequence encodes CASREFVNTEAFF. J is TRBJ1-1 and V is TRBV2; D not resolved. Germline V CDR1 and CDR2: SNHLY, FYNNEI. This CDR3 comprises 13 residues. Trimming cost V 6 bases and J 0 bases, with 8 bases left between them.

The rearrangement joins TRBV13 to TRBJ1-2; D remains unclear. The germline V gene has CDR1 PRHDT and CDR2 FYEKMQ (reference sequence). The CDR3 spans 11 residues. With 5 bases removed from V and 5 bases from J, the gap between germline ends came to 6 bases. CDR3 DNA sequence: TGTGCCAGCAGCCGCGAATATGGCTACACCTTC. Encoded protein: CASSREYGYTF.

The chain is built from TRBV4-2 and TRBJ2-6; D ambiguous. The V and J ends lost 6 bases and 0 bases respectively, with 3 bases between them. The CDR3 length is 13 residues. Per the germline V gene, CDR1 is LGHNA and CDR2 is YNFKEQ. CDR3 nucleotide sequence: TGTGCCAGCAGAGCCTCTGGGGCCAACGTCCTGACTTTC. Protein sequence: CASRASGANVLTF.

J is TRBJ1-3 and V is TRBV2, with D perhaps matching TRBD1 (6 bases). The CDR3 is 15 amino acids. Per germline, CDR1 SNHLY and CDR2 FYNNEI. The V end was cut by 8 bases, the J end by 0 bases, with 14 bases between. The CDR3 DNA follows: TGTGCCAGCGACTCTGGGGGCTACTCTGGAAACACCATATATTTT. Protein sequence: CASDSGGYSGNTIYF. Complete variable domain (other parts from reference TRBV2 and TRBJ1-3): EPEVTQTPSHQVTQMGQEVILRCVPISNHLYFYWYRQILGQKVEFLVSFYNNEISEKSEIFDDQFSVERPDGSNFTLKIRSTKLEDSAMYFCASDSGGYSGNTIYFGEGSWLTVV.

The rearrangement links TRBV24-1 to TRBJ2-3, with 7 bases matching TRBD2. The CDR3 totals 15 residues. CDR1 and CDR2 (germline): KGHDR, SFDVKD. Trimming at V came to 4 bases and at J to 2 bases, leaving 5 bases not matched to a gene. The CDR3 DNA reads TGTGCCACCAGTGACCGAGCGGGACTCACAGATACGCAGTATTTT. This gives the protein CATSDRAGLTDTQYF.

This rearrangement joins TRBV19 to TRBJ1-1, with 7 positions matching TRBD1. The germline CDR1 and CDR2 sequences are LNHDA and SQIVND (reference sequence). V dropped 4 bases and J dropped 1; count of bases not matched to a gene: 9. CDR3 size: 16 residues. This chain's CDR3 is CASSSRQGVTNTEAFF. The CDR3 DNA reads as TGTGCCAGTAGTAGTAGGCAGGGGGTGACGAACACTGAAGCTTTCTTT. The full variable domain, in which reference TRBV19 and TRBJ1-1 provide the parts outside the CDR3, is DGGITQSPKYLFRKEGQNVTLSCEQNLNHDAMYWYRQDPGQGLRLIYYSQIVNDFQKGDIAEGYSVSREKKESFPLTVTSAQKNPTAFYLCASSSRQGVTNTEAFFGQGTRLTVV.

The V call is TRBV12-3 or TRBV12-4, the J call TRBJ1-1, with D perhaps matching TRBD1 (5 bases). Deletions cut 7 bases from V and 7 bases from J, with 13 bases between. The length of the CDR3 is 12 residues. The CDR3 is CASNYAGLEAFF. Here the CDR3 DNA reads TGTGCCAGCAACTACGCGGGACTTGAAGCTTTCTTT.

This chain links TRBV2 with TRBJ2-3; 11 bases fit TRBD2. V lost 6 bases to trimming and J lost 6 bases; unmatched junction nucleotides: 8. Germline assignment: CDR1 SNHLY and CDR2 FYNNEI. CDR3 length equals 15 residues. CDR3 region: CASRDLAGGWDTQYF. The CDR3 DNA reads TGTGCCAGCAGGGATCTAGCGGGGGGCTGGGATACGCAGTATTTT.

This chain joins TRBV3-1 (or the pseudogene TRBV3-2) and TRBJ2-2, with 7 bases lining up with TRBD2. CDR1 is LGHDT, CDR2 YNNKEL, per germline (reference sequence). Germline trimming cut 0 bases from V and 7 bases from J; bases unmatched to any gene: 8. The CDR3 runs to 16 residues. CDR3 amino acids: CASSQEAGEGSGELFF. CDR3 nucleotides: TGTGCCAGCAGCCAAGAGGCGGGAGAGGGGAGCGGGGAGCTGTTTTTT.

This clone was observed once. The rearrangement joins TRBV2 to TRBJ1-1, with TRBD1 matching 10 bases. Germline CDR1 is SNHLY and CDR2 is FYNNEI. Unmatched junction bases numbered 8, after V lost 6 bases and J lost 10 bases. The CDR3 contains 13 residues. This chain's CDR3 is CASREDRGVAAFF. CDR3 nucleotides: TGTGCCAGCAGGGAGGACAGGGGGGTTGCAGCTTTCTTT. Based on the CDR3 plus reference TRBV2 and TRBJ1-1, the full variable domain is EPEVTQTPSHQVTQMGQEVILRCVPISNHLYFYWYRQILGQKVEFLVSFYNNEISEKSEIFDDQFSVERPDGSNFTLKIRSTKLEDSAMYFCASREDRGVAAFFGQGTRLTVV.

The table lists this clone with a few counts. The chain uses TRBV5-1 and TRBJ2-7; the D gene is possibly TRBD1 (6 bases). Germline CDR1 and CDR2: SGHRS and YFSETQ. This CDR3 is built from 14 residues. The V and J ends lost 2 bases and 3 bases respectively, with 12 bases between them. CDR3 nucleotides: TGCGCCAGCAGCTTAACAACAGGGAGCTACGAGCAGTACTTC. Encoded protein: CASSLTTGSYEQYF. Filled out from reference TRBV5-1 and TRBJ2-7, the complete variable domain reads KAGVTQTPRYLIKTRGQQVTLSCSPISGHRSVSWYQQTPGQGLQFLFEYFSETQRNKGNFPGRFSGRQFSNSRSEMNVSTLELGDSALYLCASSLTTGSYEQYFGPGTRLTVT.

J is TRBJ1-5 and V is TRBV19; D unclear. From germline, CDR1 is LNHDA and CDR2 SQIVND (reference sequence). The germline V and J ends were trimmed by 11 bases and 3 bases, with 17 bases remaining between them. CDR3 length: 14 residues. The CDR3 DNA follows: TGTGCCGCTAAGGGAGACGTATACAATCAGCCCCAGCATTTT. This encodes CAAKGDVYNQPQHF.

The rearrangement uses TRBV2 and TRBJ2-4; TRBD1 is a possible D gene (6 bases). The CDR3 spans 11 residues. The V end lost 4 bases, the J end lost 15 bases, and 13 bases lay between the germline ends. CDR1 SNHLY and CDR2 FYNNEI come from the germline V gene. CDR3 protein: CASSVQGRVYF. CDR3 DNA sequence: TGTGCCAGCAGTGTCCAGGGGCGCGTGTACTTC.

This rearrangement joins TRBV5-1 to TRBJ2-1; a possible D gene is TRBD2 (6 bases). Between the trimmed V and J ends, which lost 4 bases and 7 bases, there was a span of 12 bases. The CDR3 is 13 residues long. The germline V gene has CDR1 SGHRS and CDR2 YFSETQ. CDR3 amino acids: CASSPLAENEQFF. The CDR3 region has the DNA TGCGCCAGCAGCCCCTTAGCGGAAAATGAGCAGTTCTTC.

This chain joins TRBV21-1 and TRBJ1-4. TRBV21-1 has pseudogene status. The CDR3 runs to 20 residues. In nucleotides, the CDR3 is TGTGCCAGCAGCCCCCGGTGGCAGGGCGGGGTAACGACAACTAATGAAAAACTGTTTTTT. It is translated as CASSPRWQGGVTTTNEKLFF.

The V gene is TRBV5-5, the J gene TRBJ2-3; 15 bases map to TRBD2. V lost 0 bases and J lost 6; bases outside the gene matches: 5. The length of the CDR3 is 17 residues. CDR1 and CDR2 (germline): SGHKS, YYEKEE (reference sequence). The CDR3 nucleotides are TGTGCCAGCAGCTTGGAGGGACTAGCGGGAGGTTTGGATACGCAGTATTTT. Translated: CASSLEGLAGGLDTQYF.

V is TRBV5-1 and J is TRBJ1-1; perhaps TRBD1 as D (5 bases). This CDR3 is built from 14 residues. V lost 1 base, J lost 4 bases, and 11 bases lay in between. Germline-derived CDR1 and CDR2 are SGHRS and YFSETQ. The CDR3 sequence is CASSLISGGTEAFF. DNA for the CDR3: TGCGCCAGCAGCTTGATAAGCGGGGGCACTGAAGCTTTCTTT.

This clone was found once. CDR3 in amino acids: CASTNRQGRATEAFF. The CDR3 region has the DNA TGTGCCAGTACCAATCGGCAGGGCCGCGCGACTGAAGCTTTCTTT. The V gene is TRBV19, the J gene TRBJ1-1, with a weak D call TRBD1 (5 bases). CDR1 and CDR2 (germline): LNHDA, SQIVND (reference sequence). V was cut by 7 bases and J by 5 bases, with 20 bases left in between. The CDR3 totals 15 residues.